The sample holds one count of the clone carrying this TCR beta chain. Its antigen is still unknown. The germline V and J ends were trimmed by 7 bases and 8 bases, with 17 bases remaining between them. Germline lookup yields CDR1 SNHLY and CDR2 FYNNEI. This CDR3 region has 13 residues. This sample was included in a study of graft-versus-host responses after intestinal transplantation. The overall study: After anti-thymocyte globulin induction, recipients took tacrolimus and steroids for approximately three years.

Profiled with immunoSEQ multiplex PCR; TCRdb holds only in-frame clones, not every one. The sample lists 65,000 to 85,000 clones; over 75% were seen once. The sample consisted of unstimulated CD8+ T cells sorted from spleen or lymph node cells, taken before transplant. The chain joins TRBV2 to TRBJ1-1; TRBD1 is a possible D gene (6 bases). The TCR comes from a human donor who was the organ donor for an intestinal transplant. The CDR3 here is CASNPPNQGEAFF. The CDR3 DNA is TGTGCCAGCAATCCACCGAATCAGGGGGAAGCTTTCTTT. The whole variable domain, remainder taken from reference TRBV2 and TRBJ1-1, is EPEVTQTPSHQVTQMGQEVILRCVPISNHLYFYWYRQILGQKVEFLVSFYNNEISEKSEIFDDQFSVERPDGSNFTLKIRSTKLEDSAMYFCASNPPNQGEAFFGQGTRLTVV.